What follows are 21 T cell receptor beta chains derived from one specimen sequenced in a study of T cell responses to AZD1222 COVID-19 vaccine. TCRdb's copy holds only in-frame clones and misses some; the assay was immunoSEQ multiplex PCR. This sample has around 120,000 clones; 90% occur once, and the top ten carry just over 7%. The sequencing used peripheral blood, collected on day 0 of AZD1222 vaccination. The receptors were sampled from an adult in good health.

The chain links TRBV27 to TRBJ2-5, with 7 nucleotides matching TRBD2. The CDR3 totals 15 residues. The J segment lost 3 bases and the V segment lost 3 bases, leaving 7 bases of the junction unmatched. The germline V gene encodes CDR1 MNHEY and CDR2 SMNVEV (reference sequence). DNA of the CDR3: TGTGCCAGCAGTTTTACCTCGCTAGCGGAAGAGACCCAGTACTTC. Encoded protein: CASSFTSLAEETQYF.

The chain recombines TRBV27 with TRBJ2-7, with 9 positions matching TRBD1. Germline-derived CDR1 and CDR2 are MNHEY and SMNVEV (reference sequence). The V gene end was trimmed by 6 bases and the J gene end by 4 bases; junction bases not matched to a gene: 10. CDR3 length equals 15 residues. The CDR3 reads CASRPPGQGSYEQYF. The CDR3 DNA is TGTGCCAGCAGGCCACCGGGACAGGGTTCGTACGAGCAGTACTTC.

V and J are TRBV19 and TRBJ1-1; D unclear. Per the germline V gene, CDR1 is LNHDA and CDR2 is SQIVND (reference sequence). The CDR3 runs to 15 residues. With 4 bases removed from V and 1 base from J, the gap between germline ends came to 13 bases. This chain's CDR3 is CASSTEGYGNTEAFF. The CDR3 nucleotides read TGTGCCAGTAGTACCGAGGGATATGGGAACACTGAAGCTTTCTTT.

For the CDR3, the DNA is TGTGCCAGCAGCACCTTGGACAGGGGGCAGACCGGGGAGCTGTTTTTT. Translated, it gives CASSTLDRGQTGELFF. This sequence joins TRBV13 and TRBJ2-2; 11 nucleotides agree with TRBD1. With V trimmed by 5 bases and J by 5 bases, 7 bases remained unmatched. Germline V gene sequence: CDR1 PRHDT, CDR2 FYEKMQ (reference sequence). This CDR3 is 16 amino acids long.

The chain uses TRBV29-1 and TRBJ1-4, with TRBD1 matching 8 bases. Germline trimming cut 3 bases from V and 6 bases from J; bases unmatched to any gene: 3. The length of the CDR3 is 13 residues. Germline loops: CDR1 SQVTM, CDR2 ANQGSEA. As DNA, the CDR3 is TGCAGCGTTGAGCAGGGGGCGGATGAAAAACTGTTTTTT. Residues: CSVEQGADEKLFF.

The CDR3 DNA follows: TGTGCCAGCAGAGCCGGGACAGGGGATAATTCACCCCTCCACTTT. It is translated as CASRAGTGDNSPLHF. V usage is TRBV6-4 and J usage is TRBJ1-6; TRBD1 matches 10 bases. J gave up 5 bases and V 6 bases, and 4 bases lay outside the gene matches. The CDR3 is 15 amino acids. Germline V gives CDR1 MRHNA, CDR2 SNTAGT.

This chain connects TRBV5-1 to TRBJ2-2, with TRBD1 matching over 10 bases. With V trimmed by 4 bases and J by 4 bases, 7 bases remained unmatched. Germline-derived CDR1 and CDR2 are SGHRS and YFSETQ. CDR3 length: 16 residues. The CDR3 sequence is CASSGDRGRVTGELFF. In DNA, the CDR3 is TGCGCCAGCAGCGGCGACAGGGGGCGTGTCACCGGGGAGCTGTTTTTT.

The chain has TRBV6-5 and TRBJ1-3, with D uncertain. CDR3 length: 15 amino acids. Germline V gene lookup returns CDR1 MNHEY and CDR2 SVGAGI. V lost 6 bases and J 2 bases, leaving 14 bases between the germline ends. CDR3 DNA: TGTGCCAGCAGCCATGCTGGGGTAGCTGGAAACACCATATATTTT. Residues: CASSHAGVAGNTIYF.

This clone showed up just once. V usage is TRBV28 and J usage is TRBJ1-5; possible D gene TRBD1, 5 bases. The CDR3 contains 11 residues. Trimming shortened V by 8 bases and J by 4 bases, and 6 bases separated the two germline ends. Germline loops: CDR1 MDHEN, CDR2 SYDVKM. This chain's CDR3 is CASGTNQPQHF. The CDR3 nucleotides are TGTGCCAGCGGGACTAATCAGCCCCAGCATTTT.

The CDR3 DNA follows: TGCGCCAGCAGCCAACTCAGGGAAGTCACTGAAGCTTTCTTT. It codes for CASSQLREVTEAFF. The V and J genes are TRBV4-1 and TRBJ1-1, with a weak D call TRBD1 (5 bases). Germline V gene data show CDR1 as MGHRA and CDR2 as YSYEKL. The CDR3 contains 14 residues. V was cut by 2 bases and J by 4 bases, with 11 bases left in between.

The chain has TRBV5-5 and TRBJ1-1, with 7 bases aligning to TRBD1. V shed 4 bases and J 6 bases; nucleotides not matched to a gene: 6. This CDR3 is 13 amino acids long. Germline CDR1 and CDR2: SGHKS and YYEKEE (reference sequence). CDR3 amino acids: CASSRGGSSEAFF. The CDR3 DNA sequence: TGTGCCAGCAGCCGAGGGGGCAGCTCTGAAGCTTTCTTT.

The chain uses TRBV7-2 and TRBJ1-1; D gene uncertain. Germline CDR1 SGHTA, CDR2 FQGNSA. The CDR3 has 14 residues. V was pared by 1 base and J by 1 base, with 7 bases between. Here the CDR3 DNA reads TGTGCCAGCAGCTTAGTCCCATCGAACACTGAAGCTTTCTTT. Translated, it gives CASSLVPSNTEAFF.

This clone was seen a single time. V is TRBV18 and J is TRBJ1-4, with D unclear. Per the germline V gene, CDR1 is KGHSH and CDR2 is LQKENI. The CDR3 length is 14 residues. Deletions cut 1 base from V and 8 bases from J, with 11 bases between. The CDR3 sequence: CASSPRGNGEKLFF. CDR3 nucleotide sequence: TGTGCCAGCTCACCACGCGGGAATGGAGAAAAACTGTTTTTT.

The J gene is TRBJ2-1, the V gene TRBV5-1, with 9 bases that match TRBD2. The CDR3 has 16 residues. Germline values: CDR1 SGHRS, CDR2 YFSETQ. Unmatched junction bases numbered 4, after V lost 0 bases and J lost 3 bases. CDR3 nucleotide sequence: TGCGCCAGCAGCTTGGTTAGCGGGGGAAACTACAATGAGCAGTTCTTC. Translated: CASSLVSGGNYNEQFF.

The chain uses TRBV6-5 and TRBJ2-5, with 7 positions matching TRBD1. The germline gives CDR1 MNHEY, CDR2 SVGAGI. Trimming took 6 bases from V and 4 from J; bases not matched to a gene: 5. The CDR3 is made up of 13 amino acids. CDR3 residues: CASRTNRGETQYF. The CDR3 region has the DNA TGTGCCAGCAGAACGAACAGGGGAGAGACCCAGTACTTC.

The chain carries TRBV2 and TRBJ2-7; D is possibly TRBD1 (5 bases). Deletions cut 6 bases from V and 6 bases from J, with 18 bases between. This CDR3 has 14 amino acids. Germline CDR1 and CDR2: SNHLY and FYNNEI. CDR3 DNA: TGTGCCAGCAGGAGCACAGGTACAGCGTCCGAGCAGTACTTC. Translated, it gives CASRSTGTASEQYF.

The chain employs TRBV12-3 or TRBV12-4 and TRBJ2-3; unclear D gene. V was pared by 5 bases and J by 0 bases, with 3 bases between. The CDR3 extends over 12 amino acids. The CDR3 DNA sequence: TGTGCCAGCAGTCTCAGCACAGATACGCAGTATTTT. Residues: CASSLSTDTQYF.

In its sample, this clone was seen once. The gene calls are TRBV18 and TRBJ2-7, with a weak D call TRBD1 (6 bases). The V and J ends lost 1 base and 2 bases respectively, with 9 bases between them. The CDR3 contains 14 residues. Germline assignment: CDR1 KGHSH and CDR2 LQKENI. This CDR3 reads CASSPRDTTYEQYF. CDR3 in DNA: TGTGCCAGCTCACCACGGGACACCACCTACGAGCAGTACTTC.

The V and J genes are TRBV7-2 and TRBJ2-1; possible D gene TRBD1, 6 bases. Germline loops: CDR1 SGHTA, CDR2 FQGNSA. CDR3 length: 15 residues. V dropped 5 bases and J dropped 2 bases, with 13 bases sitting between them. The CDR3 DNA is TGTGCCAGCAGCCAGGGGAGTTCGCCCTACAATGAGCAGTTCTTC. Its protein is CASSQGSSPYNEQFF.

V and J are TRBV6-5 and TRBJ1-1, with D perhaps TRBD1 (6 bases). This CDR3 has 14 amino acids. CDR1 is MNHEY and CDR2 is SVGAGI in the germline V gene. V was cut by 8 bases and J by 2 bases, with 15 bases left in between. The CDR3 DNA sequence: TGTGCCAGCGTTTCCGGGACATTTAACACTGAAGCTTTCTTT. It is translated as CASVSGTFNTEAFF.

The chain recombines TRBV11-2 with TRBJ2-7; D is uncertain. CDR3 size: 15 residues. Trimming took 2 bases from V and 2 from J, leaving 13 bases between them. Germline loops: CDR1 SGHAT, CDR2 FQNNGV. The CDR3 reads CASSLNKGSTYEQYF. The CDR3 DNA is TGTGCCAGCAGCTTAAATAAAGGCAGTACCTACGAGCAGTACTTC.